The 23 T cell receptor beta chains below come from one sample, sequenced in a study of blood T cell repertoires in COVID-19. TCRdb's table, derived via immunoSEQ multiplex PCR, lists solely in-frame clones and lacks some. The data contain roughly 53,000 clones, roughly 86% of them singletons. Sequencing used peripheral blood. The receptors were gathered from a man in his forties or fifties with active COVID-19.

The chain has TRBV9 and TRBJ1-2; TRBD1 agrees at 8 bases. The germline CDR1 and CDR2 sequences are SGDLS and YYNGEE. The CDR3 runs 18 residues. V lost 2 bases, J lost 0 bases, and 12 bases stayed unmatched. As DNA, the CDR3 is TGTGCCAGCAGCGTTCACAATTCCGGGACAGGAGCTAACTATGGCTACACCTTC. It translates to CASSVHNSGTGANYGYTF.

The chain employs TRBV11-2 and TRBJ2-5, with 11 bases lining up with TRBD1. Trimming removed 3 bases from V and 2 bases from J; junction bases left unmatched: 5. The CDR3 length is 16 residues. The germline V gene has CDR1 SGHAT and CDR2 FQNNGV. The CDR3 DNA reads TGTGCCAGCAGCTTCTGGACAGGGGGCGTACAAGAGACCCAGTACTTC. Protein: CASSFWTGGVQETQYF.

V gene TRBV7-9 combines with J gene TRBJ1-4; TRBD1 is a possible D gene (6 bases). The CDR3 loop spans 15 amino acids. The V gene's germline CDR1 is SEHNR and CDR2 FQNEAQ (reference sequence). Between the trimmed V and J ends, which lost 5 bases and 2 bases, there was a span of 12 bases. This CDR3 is CASSIGQSTNEKLFF. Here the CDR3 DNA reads TGTGCCAGCAGCATAGGACAGAGTACTAATGAAAAACTGTTTTTT. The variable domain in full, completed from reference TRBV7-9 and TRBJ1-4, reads DTGVSQNPRHKITKRGQNVTFRCDPISEHNRLYWYRQTLGQGPEFLTYFQNEAQLEKSRLLSDRFSAERPKGSFSTLEIQRTEQGDSAMYLCASSIGQSTNEKLFFGSGTQLSVL.

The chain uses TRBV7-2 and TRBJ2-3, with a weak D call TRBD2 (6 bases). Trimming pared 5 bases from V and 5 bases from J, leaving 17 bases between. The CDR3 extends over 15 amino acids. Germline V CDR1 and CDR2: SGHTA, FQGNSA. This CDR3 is CASSVQAGLGDTQYF. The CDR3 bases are TGTGCCAGCAGCGTGCAGGCGGGATTGGGAGATACGCAGTATTTT.

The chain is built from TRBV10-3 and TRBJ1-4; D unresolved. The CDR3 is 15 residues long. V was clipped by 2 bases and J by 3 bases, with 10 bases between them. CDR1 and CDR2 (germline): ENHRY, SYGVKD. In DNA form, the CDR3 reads TGTGCCATCAGTGAGCCCGGCGGGTCTAATGAAAAACTGTTTTTT. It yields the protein CAISEPGGSNEKLFF.

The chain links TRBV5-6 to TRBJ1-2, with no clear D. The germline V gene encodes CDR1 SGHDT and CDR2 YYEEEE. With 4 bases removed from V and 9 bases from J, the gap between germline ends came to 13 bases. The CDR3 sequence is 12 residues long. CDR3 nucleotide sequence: TGTGCCAGCAGCATGACCGGGAGGAGCTACACCTTC. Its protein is CASSMTGRSYTF.

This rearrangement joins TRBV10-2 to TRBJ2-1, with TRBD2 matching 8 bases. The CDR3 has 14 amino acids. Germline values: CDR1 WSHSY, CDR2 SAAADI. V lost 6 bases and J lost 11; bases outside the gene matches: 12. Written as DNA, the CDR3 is TGCGCCAGCAGGCCCCCGGGACTAGGACCTCAGCAGTTCTTC. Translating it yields CASRPPGLGPQQFF.

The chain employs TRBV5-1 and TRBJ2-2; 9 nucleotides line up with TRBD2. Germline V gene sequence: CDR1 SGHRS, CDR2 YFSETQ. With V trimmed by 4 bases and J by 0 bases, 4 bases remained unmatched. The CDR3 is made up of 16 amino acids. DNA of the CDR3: TGCGCCAGCAGCGTGCGACTAGCGGCGAACACCGGGGAGCTGTTTTTT. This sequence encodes CASSVRLAANTGELFF.

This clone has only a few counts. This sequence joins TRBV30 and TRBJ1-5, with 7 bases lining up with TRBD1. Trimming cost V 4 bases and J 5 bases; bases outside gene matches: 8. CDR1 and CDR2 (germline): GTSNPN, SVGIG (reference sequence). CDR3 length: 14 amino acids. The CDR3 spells CAWTRDSQYQPQHF. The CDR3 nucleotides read TGTGCCTGGACTCGGGACAGCCAATATCAGCCCCAGCATTTT. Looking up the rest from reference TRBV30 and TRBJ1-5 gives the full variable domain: SQTIHQWPATLVQPVGSPLSLECTVEGTSNPNLYWYRQAAGRGLQLLFYSVGIGQISSEVPQNLSASRPQDRQFILSSKKLLLSDSGFYLCAWTRDSQYQPQHFGDGTRLSIL.

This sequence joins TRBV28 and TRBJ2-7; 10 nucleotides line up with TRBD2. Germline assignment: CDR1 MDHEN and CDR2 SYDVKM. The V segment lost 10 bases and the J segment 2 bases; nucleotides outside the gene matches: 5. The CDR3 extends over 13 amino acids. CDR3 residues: CATGLADTYEQYF. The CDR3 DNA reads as TGTGCCACCGGACTAGCGGATACCTACGAGCAGTACTTC.

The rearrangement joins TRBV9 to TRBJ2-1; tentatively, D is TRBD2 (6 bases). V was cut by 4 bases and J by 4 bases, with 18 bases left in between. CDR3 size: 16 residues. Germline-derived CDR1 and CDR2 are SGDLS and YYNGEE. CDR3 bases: TGTGCCAGCAGCCCTCCCGGGACTGGGCGTTACAATGAGCAGTTCTTC. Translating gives CASSPPGTGRYNEQFF.

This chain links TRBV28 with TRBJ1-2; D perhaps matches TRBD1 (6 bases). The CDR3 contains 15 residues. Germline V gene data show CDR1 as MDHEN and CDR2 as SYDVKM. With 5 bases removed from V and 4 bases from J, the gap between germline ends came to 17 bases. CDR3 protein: CASSETGTPVYGYTF. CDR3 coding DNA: TGTGCCAGCAGTGAAACCGGGACACCGGTCTATGGCTACACCTTC.

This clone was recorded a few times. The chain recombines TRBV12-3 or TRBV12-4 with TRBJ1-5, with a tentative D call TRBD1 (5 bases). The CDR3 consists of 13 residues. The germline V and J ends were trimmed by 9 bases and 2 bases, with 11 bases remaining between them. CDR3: CASKDSRNQPQHF. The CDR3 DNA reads TGTGCCAGTAAAGACAGCCGCAATCAGCCCCAGCATTTT.

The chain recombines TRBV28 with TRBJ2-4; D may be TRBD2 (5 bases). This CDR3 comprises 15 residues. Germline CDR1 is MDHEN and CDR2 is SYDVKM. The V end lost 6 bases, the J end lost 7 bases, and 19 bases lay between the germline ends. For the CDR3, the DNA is TGTGCCAGCAGAACAACGACCGAAACGGGGAACATTCAGTACTTC. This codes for CASRTTTETGNIQYF.

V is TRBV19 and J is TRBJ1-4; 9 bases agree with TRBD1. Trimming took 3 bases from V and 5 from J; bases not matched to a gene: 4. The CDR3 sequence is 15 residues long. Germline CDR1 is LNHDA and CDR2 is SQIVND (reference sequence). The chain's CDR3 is CASSIKTGGNEKLFF. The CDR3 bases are TGTGCCAGTAGTATTAAGACAGGGGGGAATGAAAAACTGTTTTTT.

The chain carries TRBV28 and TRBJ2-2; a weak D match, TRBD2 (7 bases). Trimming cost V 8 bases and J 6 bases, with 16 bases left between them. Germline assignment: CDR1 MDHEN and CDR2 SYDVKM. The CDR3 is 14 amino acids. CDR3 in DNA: TGTGCCAGCCGTGTCAGGGGAGGGCCCGGGGAGCTGTTTTTT. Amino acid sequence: CASRVRGGPGELFF.

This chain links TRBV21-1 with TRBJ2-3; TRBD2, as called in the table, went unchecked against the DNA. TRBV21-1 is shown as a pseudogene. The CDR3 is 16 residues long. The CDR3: CASSITSGRATDTQYF. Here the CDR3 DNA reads TGTGCCAGCAGCATTACTAGCGGGAGGGCCACAGATACGCAGTATTTT.

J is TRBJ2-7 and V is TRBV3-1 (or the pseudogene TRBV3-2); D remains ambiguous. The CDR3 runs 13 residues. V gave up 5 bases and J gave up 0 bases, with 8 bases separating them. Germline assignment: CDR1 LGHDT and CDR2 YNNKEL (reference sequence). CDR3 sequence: CASSSRGSYEQYF. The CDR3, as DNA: TGTGCCAGCAGCTCCCGCGGCTCCTACGAGCAGTACTTC.

As DNA, the CDR3 is TGTGCCAGTAGTATTCTCGGGACTACCAATGAGCAGTTCTTC. As protein: CASSILGTTNEQFF. V and J are TRBV19 and TRBJ2-1; the match to TRBD2 covers 7 bases. V lost 3 bases and J lost 6; bases outside the gene matches: 5. This CDR3 region has 14 residues. Germline V gene lookup returns CDR1 LNHDA and CDR2 SQIVND (reference sequence).

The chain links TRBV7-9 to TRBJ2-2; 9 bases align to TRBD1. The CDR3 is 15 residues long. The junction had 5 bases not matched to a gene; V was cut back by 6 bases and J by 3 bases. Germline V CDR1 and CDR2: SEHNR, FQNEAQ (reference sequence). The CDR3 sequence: CASRMTGGDTGELFF. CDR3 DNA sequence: TGTGCCAGCAGGATGACAGGGGGGGACACCGGGGAGCTGTTTTTT.

CDR3 DNA sequence: TGTGCCAGCAGGAAGAGCGGGAAGCTACCCCTAGCCAAAAACATTCAGTACTTC. It is translated as CASRKSGKLPLAKNIQYF. The chain uses TRBV28 and TRBJ2-4; 7 bases map to TRBD2. The trim removed 6 bases at V and 0 bases at J, leaving 14 bases unmatched. Per germline, CDR1 MDHEN and CDR2 SYDVKM. The CDR3 totals 18 residues. The full variable domain, completed using reference TRBV28 and TRBJ2-4, is DVKVTQSSRYLVKRTGEKVFLECVQDMDHENMFWYRQDPGLGLRLIYFSYDVKMKEKGDIPEGYSVSREKKERFSLILESASTNQTSMYLCASRKSGKLPLAKNIQYFGAGTRLSVL.

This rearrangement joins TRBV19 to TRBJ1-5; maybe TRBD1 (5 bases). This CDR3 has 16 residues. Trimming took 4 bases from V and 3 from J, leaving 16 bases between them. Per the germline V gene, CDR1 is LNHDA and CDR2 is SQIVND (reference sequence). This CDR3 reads CASSRGLDRVNQPQHF. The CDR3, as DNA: TGTGCCAGTAGTAGGGGACTTGACAGAGTCAATCAGCCCCAGCATTTT.

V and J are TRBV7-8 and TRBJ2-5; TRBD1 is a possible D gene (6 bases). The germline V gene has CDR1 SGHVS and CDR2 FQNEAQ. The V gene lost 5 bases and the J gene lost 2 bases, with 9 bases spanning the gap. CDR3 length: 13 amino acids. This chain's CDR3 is CASSPGQQETQYF. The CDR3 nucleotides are TGTGCCAGCAGCCCGGGACAACAAGAGACCCAGTACTTC.